This T cell receptor (beta chain) originates from a study of blood T cell repertoires in COVID-19. As for the study in general: Samples representing acute and convalescent COVID-19 were sourced from the United States, Italy and Spain. Sample material is recorded as cDNA or gDNA derived from T cells, B-cell-depleted T cells, or PBMCs.

Trimming stripped 2 bases from V and 0 bases from J, with 2 bases between. The CDR3 contains 12 residues. In germline, CDR1 is SGHRS, CDR2 YFSETQ. This clone was recorded only once. As handled by the study authors: Amplified reference gene primers provided the basis for estimating nucleated cell counts. Produced via immunoSEQ multiplex PCR; TCRdb's table is partial and in-frame only. The DNA gave D and trimming, while V, J and clone size come from that table. The sample holds 84,000 or so clones, roughly 80% seen once. Sequencing input: peripheral blood. This rearrangement joins TRBV5-1 to TRBJ2-5; D is ambiguous. The clonotype was recovered from a human donor in a cohort sampled during active COVID-19. The CDR3 sequence: CASSFYQETQYF. The CDR3 bases are TGCGCCAGCAGCTTCTACCAAGAGACCCAGTACTTC.